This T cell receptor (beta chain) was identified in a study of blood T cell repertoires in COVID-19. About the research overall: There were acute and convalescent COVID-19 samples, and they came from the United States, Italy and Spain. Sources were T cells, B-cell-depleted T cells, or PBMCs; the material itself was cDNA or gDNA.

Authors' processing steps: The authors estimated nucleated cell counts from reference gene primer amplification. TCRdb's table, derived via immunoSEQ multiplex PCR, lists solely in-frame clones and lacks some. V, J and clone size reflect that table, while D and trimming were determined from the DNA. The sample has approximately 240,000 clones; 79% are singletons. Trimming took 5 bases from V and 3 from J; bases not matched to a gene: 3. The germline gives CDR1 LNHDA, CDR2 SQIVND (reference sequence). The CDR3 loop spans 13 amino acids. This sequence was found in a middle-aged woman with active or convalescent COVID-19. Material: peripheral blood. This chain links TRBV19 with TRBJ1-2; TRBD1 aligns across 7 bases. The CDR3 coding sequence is TGTGCCAGTAGTCCCGACAGGGACTATGGCTACACCTTC. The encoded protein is CASSPDRDYGYTF.